The present TCR beta chain was sequenced within a study of cytomegalovirus exposure and HLA in healthy donors. Germline values: CDR1 SGHAT, CDR2 FQNNGV. The CDR3 runs 15 residues. The V gene end was trimmed by 4 bases and the J gene end by 5 bases; junction bases not matched to a gene: 2. Of note for this clone: Its antigen is as yet unknown.

PCR primers comprised 60 Vbeta and 13 Jbeta primers. Profiled with immunoSEQ multiplex PCR; TCRdb holds only in-frame clones, not every one. The repertoire holds about 140,000 clones, with about 80% as singletons. Findings and limits, study-wide: Reportedly, HLA-A and HLA-B alleles of most subjects were accurately predicted from TCR beta. Cytomegalovirus association was listed for 164 TCR beta chains. In a later analysis, parvovirus B19, influenza, CMV and Epstein-Barr virus appeared linked to several top co-occurrence clusters.

The TCR was taken from a male donor in good health and CMV-seronegative. The V and J genes are TRBV11-2 and TRBJ2-2; 12 nucleotides align to TRBD2. Sequencing was performed on PBMCs. CDR3 sequence (DNA): TGTGCCAGCAGCTCGCTAGCGGGGGGGACCGGGGAGCTGTTTTTT. Residues: CASSSLAGGTGELFF.